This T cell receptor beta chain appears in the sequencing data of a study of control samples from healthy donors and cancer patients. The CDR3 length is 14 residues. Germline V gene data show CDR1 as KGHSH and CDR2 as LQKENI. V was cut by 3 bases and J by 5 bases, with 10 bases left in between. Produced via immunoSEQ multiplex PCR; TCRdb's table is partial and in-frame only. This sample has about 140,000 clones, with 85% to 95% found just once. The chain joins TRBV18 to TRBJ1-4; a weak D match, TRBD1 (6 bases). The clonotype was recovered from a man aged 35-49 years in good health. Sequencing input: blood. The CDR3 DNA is TGTGCCAGCTCACCGGACAGCCGAAATGAAAAACTGTTTTTT. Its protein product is CASSPDSRNEKLFF.